The TCR beta chain described here comes from a study of PD-1 blockade in mismatch repair-deficient tumors. As to this clone: Antigen: not known.

Germline V gene lookup returns CDR1 SNHLY and CDR2 FYNNEI. Trimming cost V 6 bases and J 6 bases; bases outside gene matches: 7. CDR3 length equals 13 residues. Assay: immunoSEQ multiplex PCR; the TCRdb copy retains only in-frame clones and omits some. Here the sample spans over 11,000 clones, 86% being singletons. Specified time point: identical roughly eleven-day culture without peptide (control). The gene calls are TRBV2 and TRBJ2-7; TRBD1 aligns across 8 bases. The sequence was obtained from an adult with mismatch repair-deficient cancer. The source was cells cultured in vitro, collected from a patient treated with pembrolizumab. The CDR3 sequence is CASSAYRGIEQYF. DNA for the CDR3: TGTGCCAGCAGCGCATACAGGGGGATCGAGCAGTACTTC.